Shown below are 24 T cell receptor beta chains from a single sample sequenced in a study of OX40 agonist ivuxolimab in advanced cancers. Sequencing was performed with immunoSEQ multiplex PCR; in TCRdb, only in-frame clones are kept and a portion is missing. The table records 91,000 or so clones, 65% to 90% of them present only once. Source: CD4+ or CD8+ T cells sorted from blood, taken in a trial of the OX40 agonist ivuxolimab. Source of these receptors: an adult with an advanced solid tumor such as melanoma, head and neck, liver or kidney cancer.

This chain joins TRBV5-6 and TRBJ2-5, with D perhaps matching TRBD2 (6 bases). The V end lost 2 bases, the J end lost 5 bases, and 13 bases lay between the germline ends. CDR3 length equals 14 residues. Germline CDR1 reads SGHDT; CDR2 reads YYEEEE. DNA of the CDR3: TGTGCCAGCAGCTTACCGGTTGGGGGGGAGACCCAGTACTTC. Translation: CASSLPVGGETQYF.

V usage is TRBV29-1 and J usage is TRBJ2-1; D possibly corresponds to TRBD2 (5 bases). The V gene's germline CDR1 is SQVTM and CDR2 ANQGSEA. This CDR3 is built from 12 residues. Trimming removed 4 bases from V and 3 bases from J, with 7 bases in between. The DNA for the CDR3 is TGCAGCGTTGGGGAGAGCTACAATGAGCAGTTCTTC. Its protein product is CSVGESYNEQFF.

The rearrangement uses TRBV4-2 and TRBJ2-7, with no clear D. The V and J ends lost 1 base and 2 bases respectively, with 9 bases between them. Germline CDR1 reads LGHNA; CDR2 reads YNFKEQ. This CDR3 is 14 amino acids long. The CDR3 DNA is TGTGCCAGCAGCCAAGCCACCCGAACCTACGAGCAGTACTTC. This translates into CASSQATRTYEQYF.

This clone was observed a few times. This chain connects TRBV29-1 to TRBJ1-1; D is ambiguous. Trimming took 4 bases from V and 3 from J, leaving 12 bases between them. This CDR3 has 13 amino acids. CDR1 SQVTM and CDR2 ANQGSEA come from the germline V gene. The CDR3 sequence is CSVGQSRDTEAFF. The DNA for the CDR3 is TGCAGCGTTGGGCAATCGCGAGACACTGAAGCTTTCTTT.

This CDR3 is CASSSQGSTYEQYF. CDR3 sequence (DNA): TGCGCCAGCAGCTCGCAAGGGAGCACCTACGAGCAGTACTTC. The rearrangement links TRBV5-1 to TRBJ2-7, with TRBD2 as a possible D gene (5 bases). Germline CDR1 reads SGHRS; CDR2 reads YFSETQ. The CDR3 length is 14 residues. V was pared by 3 bases and J by 2 bases, with 12 bases between.

The chain links TRBV25-1 to TRBJ1-1, with TRBD1 matching 7 bases. V lost 5 bases to trimming and J lost 3 bases; unmatched junction nucleotides: 9. The CDR3 loop spans 15 amino acids. Per germline, CDR1 MGHDK and CDR2 SYGVNS. This CDR3 reads CASSRYGTGDTEAFF. The CDR3 region has the DNA TGTGCCAGCAGTAGATACGGAACAGGGGACACTGAAGCTTTCTTT.

The chain uses TRBV5-1 and TRBJ2-1; the D is unclear. Germline V lookup: CDR1 SGHRS, CDR2 YFSETQ. V was clipped by 0 bases and J by 5 bases, with 9 bases between them. The CDR3 is made up of 14 amino acids. The CDR3 nucleotides read TGCGCCAGCAGCTTGGCCGGAATAAACAATGAGCAGTTCTTC. As protein: CASSLAGINNEQFF.

The rearrangement uses TRBV4-2 and TRBJ1-1; TRBD1 is a possible D gene (6 bases). The length of the CDR3 is 16 residues. The germline V and J ends were trimmed by 3 bases and 0 bases, with 14 bases remaining between them. Germline V gives CDR1 LGHNA, CDR2 YNFKEQ. CDR3 coding DNA: TGTGCCAGCAGCCATACTGGGGGGGGCATGAACACTGAAGCTTTCTTT. As protein: CASSHTGGGMNTEAFF.

The chain carries TRBV6-5 and TRBJ1-2; no clear D gene. CDR1 MNHEY and CDR2 SVGAGI come from the germline V gene. This CDR3 is 11 amino acids long. Trimming removed 7 bases from V and 5 bases from J, with 8 bases in between. CDR3 DNA sequence: TGTGCCAGCACGGGAGGTTATGGCTACACCTTC. Translating gives CASTGGYGYTF.

The chain joins TRBV5-1 to TRBJ2-3; TRBD2 agrees at 7 bases. There are 14 residues in the CDR3. With V trimmed by 3 bases and J by 2 bases, 3 bases remained unmatched. CDR1 is SGHRS, CDR2 YFSETQ, per germline. The CDR3 protein is CASSSSGFTDTQYF. DNA for the CDR3: TGCGCCAGCAGCTCTAGCGGCTTCACAGATACGCAGTATTTT.

This chain connects TRBV5-1 to TRBJ2-1; 9 nucleotides align to TRBD1. Trimming at V came to 0 bases and at J to 8 bases, leaving 6 bases not matched to a gene. Germline V gene sequence: CDR1 SGHRS, CDR2 YFSETQ. The CDR3 is 15 amino acids. CDR3 DNA: TGCGCCAGCAGCTTGGGTACAGGGGGCAGCGATGAGCAGTTCTTC. This sequence encodes CASSLGTGGSDEQFF.

This clone was counted a single time. V is TRBV11-2 and J is TRBJ2-7; possible D gene TRBD2, 5 bases. The CDR3 runs to 12 residues. V was trimmed by 1 base and J by 7 bases, leaving 8 bases between them. The germline V gene encodes CDR1 SGHAT and CDR2 FQNNGV. The CDR3 region is CASSLGPGEQYF. Written as DNA, the CDR3 is TGTGCCAGCAGCTTAGGACCGGGAGAGCAGTACTTC.

The rearrangement links TRBV10-3 to TRBJ2-7; 7 nucleotides agree with TRBD1. In germline, CDR1 is ENHRY, CDR2 SYGVKD. V was pared by 6 bases and J by 3 bases, with 8 bases of the junction left unmatched. CDR3 size: 14 residues. The CDR3 nucleotides read TGTGCCATCAGCGGACTGGGACAGAGCTACGAGCAGTACTTC. It encodes CAISGLGQSYEQYF.

The chain joins TRBV25-1 to TRBJ2-2; no definite D call. Germline V gene data show CDR1 as MGHDK and CDR2 as SYGVNS. V was cut by 4 bases and J by 0 bases, with 9 bases left in between. The CDR3 loop spans 15 amino acids. The CDR3 coding sequence is TGTGCCAGCAGTGCTCGGACGGCGAACACCGGGGAGCTGTTTTTT. Translated: CASSARTANTGELFF.

The genes are TRBV5-6 and TRBJ2-5; D remains ambiguous. The ends were cut back, 1 base at V and 1 base at J, with 8 bases in the middle. This CDR3 has 14 residues. Germline CDR1 is SGHDT and CDR2 is YYEEEE. CDR3 region: CASSLKDLQETQYF. In DNA form, the CDR3 reads TGTGCCAGCAGCTTGAAGGACCTCCAAGAGACCCAGTACTTC.

This chain joins TRBV5-1 and TRBJ2-3; D is undetermined. The CDR3 has 15 amino acids. Germline assignment: CDR1 SGHRS and CDR2 YFSETQ. V was pared by 0 bases and J by 0 bases, with 8 bases between. The CDR3 nucleotides read TGCGCCAGCAGCTTGGTGGCTACTAGCACAGATACGCAGTATTTT. Residues: CASSLVATSTDTQYF.

V is TRBV6-1 and J is TRBJ2-7; TRBD1 matches at 7 bases. Trimming removed 6 bases from V and 3 bases from J; junction bases left unmatched: 11. Germline values: CDR1 MNHNS, CDR2 SASEGT. The CDR3 contains 15 residues. CDR3 region: CASRGQGQTYYEQYF. CDR3 coding DNA: TGTGCCAGCAGGGGTCAGGGACAGACCTACTACGAGCAGTACTTC.

The gene calls are TRBV11-1 and TRBJ2-1, with D maybe TRBD1 (6 bases). The CDR3 is 13 residues long. The germline V and J ends were trimmed by 5 bases and 1 base, with 6 bases remaining between them. Germline assignment: CDR1 SGHAT and CDR2 FQDESV (reference sequence). The CDR3 sequence: CASSGQSYNEQFF. The CDR3 nucleotides are TGTGCCAGCAGCGGACAGTCCTACAATGAGCAGTTCTTC.

The J gene is TRBJ2-7, the V gene TRBV6-1; a weak D match, TRBD2 (5 bases). The CDR3 runs 13 residues. V lost 5 bases to trimming and J lost 5 bases, with 13 bases between them. Germline-derived CDR1 and CDR2 are MNHNS and SASEGT. The CDR3 nucleotides read TGTGCCAGCAGTCTCCCTAGCAGGAACGAGCAGTACTTC. It is translated as CASSLPSRNEQYF.

The V gene is TRBV7-9, the J gene TRBJ1-4; TRBD1 matches 9 bases. The CDR3 runs 16 residues. Trimming took 1 base from V and 0 from J; bases not matched to a gene: 0. CDR1 and CDR2 (germline): SEHNR, FQNEAQ (reference sequence). CDR3 region: CASSLGQGATNEKLFF. The CDR3 bases are TGTGCCAGCAGCTTAGGACAGGGGGCAACTAATGAAAAACTGTTTTTT.

V and J are TRBV5-6 and TRBJ2-1, with a weak D call TRBD2 (6 bases). The V end was cut by 4 bases, the J end by 5 bases, with 13 bases between. Germline loops: CDR1 SGHDT, CDR2 YYEEEE. CDR3 length: 14 amino acids. Here the CDR3 reads CASSPGLFHNEQFF. The DNA of the CDR3 is TGTGCCAGCAGCCCTGGACTATTCCACAATGAGCAGTTCTTC.

The gene calls are TRBV6-6 and TRBJ1-5; tentative D call: TRBD1 (6 bases). CDR3 length: 16 amino acids. Trimming removed 3 bases at V and 3 bases at J, with 15 bases between. CDR1 and CDR2 from the germline V gene are MNHNY and SVGAGI (reference sequence). CDR3 in amino acids: CASSYMGGAFNQPQHF. For the CDR3, the DNA is TGTGCCAGCAGTTATATGGGGGGGGCTTTCAATCAGCCCCAGCATTTT.

To note about this clone: Germline is not matched at one junction end, which may reflect a read error. The same CDR3 is also encoded by other DNA sequences in this sample. The V and J genes are TRBV6-1 and TRBJ1-5; 7 bases map to TRBD1. This CDR3 comprises 15 residues. The germline V gene has CDR1 MNHNS and CDR2 SASEGT. The CDR3, as DNA: TGTGCCAGTAGTGACCCACAGGGGAGCAATCAGCCCCAGCATTTT. This sequence encodes CASSDPQGSNQPQHF.

Of note for this clone: A junction boundary mismatches the germline segment, possibly from a read error. The V call is TRBV7-7, the J call TRBJ2-5; 8 bases are shared with TRBD1. Germline V lookup: CDR1 SSHAT, CDR2 FNYEAQ (reference sequence). CDR3 size: 16 residues. CDR3 sequence: CASSLGGQGPQETQYF. CDR3 DNA sequence: TGTGCTAGCAGCTTAGGCGGACAGGGACCTCAAGAGACCCAGTACTTC. Based on the CDR3 plus reference TRBV7-7 and TRBJ2-5, the full variable domain is GAGVSQSPRYKVTKRGQDVTLRCDPISSHATLYWYQQALGQGPEFLTYFNYEAQPDKSGLPSDRFSAERPEGSISTLTIQRTEQRDSAMYRCASSLGGQGPQETQYFGPGTRLLVL.